The clone carrying this T cell receptor (beta chain) was seen just once. Here immunoSEQ multiplex PCR was the method, and the copy in TCRdb shows in-frame clones only, minus some. In the table there are 30,000 to 45,000 clones, 81% of which are singletons. This sample stems from a study of blood T cell repertoires in COVID-19. Per germline, CDR1 LGHNA and CDR2 YNFKEQ. Between the trimmed V and J ends, which lost 2 bases and 5 bases, there was a span of 9 bases. The CDR3 has 13 amino acids. The specimen was peripheral blood. This TCR derives from a man older than 75 with active or convalescent COVID-19. This chain links TRBV4-2 with TRBJ1-1; D remains unclear. Written as DNA, the CDR3 is TGTGCCAGCAGCCAATCGAGGGTTACTGAAGCTTTCTTT. It codes for CASSQSRVTEAFF.